This T cell receptor beta chain was captured in a study of shared clonotypes between healthy human individuals. None of the donors, who were healthy HIV-negative adults, had recently had acute infections or vaccinations. Only in-frame clones appear in the TCRdb table, and some are missing; sequencing was by immunoSEQ multiplex PCR. Seen here are 2 million to 2.5 million clones, 90% to 97% observed once, and the top ten hold 0.13%. For this clone: The antigen remains unidentified.

Study-level findings and limits: A reduction in generation probabilities was seen for non-shared clonotypes relative to those shared by all four donors.

The receptor's source is a man aged 18 to 30 in good health. Material: naive CD4+ T cells sorted from blood. The subset: CD45RA+ positively selected.

CDR3 nucleotide sequence: TGTGCCACCAGCAGAGATTATCCCCTAGCGGGAGGTAGCTCCTACGAGCAGTACTTC. This sequence encodes CATSRDYPLAGGSSYEQYF. The chain is built from TRBV15 and TRBJ2-7; 11 bases map to TRBD2. Germline lookup yields CDR1 LNHNV and CDR2 YYDKDF (reference sequence). This CDR3 has 19 residues. The trim removed 0 bases at V and 0 bases at J, leaving 10 bases unmatched. Supplemented by reference TRBV15 and TRBJ2-7, the full variable domain reads DAMVIQNPRYQVTQFGKPVTLSCSQTLNHNVMYWYQQKSSQAPKLLFHYYDKDFNNEADTPDNFQSRRPNTSFCFLDIRSPGLGDTAMYLCATSRDYPLAGGSSYEQYFGPGTRLTVT.